This entry lists 18 T cell receptor beta chains sequenced from one sample in a study of blood T cell repertoires in COVID-19. Clones were read by immunoSEQ multiplex PCR, and TCRdb kept only the in-frame ones, dropping some. The data show 70,000 to 85,000 clones, with around 80% seen just once and more than 9% held by the top ten. Sample: peripheral blood. These receptors all stem from a man in his fifties or sixties with acute or convalescent COVID-19.

Remarks on this clone: This CDR3 is also generated by other DNA sequences in the sample. The chain joins TRBV27 to TRBJ2-3; D is ambiguous. The CDR3 contains 13 residues. The germline V gene has CDR1 MNHEY and CDR2 SMNVEV (reference sequence). Between the trimmed V and J ends, which lost 5 bases and 6 bases, there was a span of 12 bases. The CDR3 DNA reads TGTGCCAGCAGTGATCGAGAGGTGGATACGCAGTATTTT. It is translated as CASSDREVDTQYF.

This chain links TRBV7-2 with TRBJ2-3; 9 bases map to TRBD2. Per the germline V gene, CDR1 is SGHTA and CDR2 is FQGNSA. The junction had 10 bases not matched to a gene; V was cut back by 3 bases and J by 0 bases. The CDR3 spans 18 residues. The CDR3 spells CASSFRGRSGGSTDTQYF. CDR3 DNA sequence: TGTGCCAGCAGCTTCCGTGGTCGTAGCGGGGGTAGCACAGATACGCAGTATTTT.

J is TRBJ2-1 and V is TRBV5-1; TRBD2 matches 11 bases. Germline V lookup: CDR1 SGHRS, CDR2 YFSETQ. The CDR3 loop spans 15 amino acids. V lost 5 bases to trimming and J lost 4 bases; unmatched junction nucleotides: 5. The CDR3 spells CASRAGLAEYNEQFF. For the CDR3, the DNA is TGCGCCAGCAGGGCGGGACTAGCGGAGTACAATGAGCAGTTCTTC.

This chain connects TRBV7-2 to TRBJ1-3; D uncertain. The CDR3 covers 13 residues. Per germline, CDR1 SGHTA and CDR2 FQGNSA. V gave up 2 bases and J gave up 7 bases, with 9 bases separating them. CDR3 DNA sequence: TGTGCCAGCAGCTTAAGTGCGGCGAACACCATATATTTT. Amino acids: CASSLSAANTIYF.

This clone was picked up one time. The V and J genes are TRBV19 and TRBJ2-7, with TRBD2 matching over 9 bases. Germline CDR1 and CDR2: LNHDA and SQIVND (reference sequence). V lost 5 bases and J lost 5; bases outside the gene matches: 16. The CDR3 is 17 amino acids. The CDR3 DNA sequence: TGTGCCAGTAGTTTGGAGTCGGGCCTAGCGGGATACAACGAGCAGTACTTC. Encoded protein: CASSLESGLAGYNEQYF.

This clone appeared a single time. The gene calls are TRBV28 and TRBJ1-1; tentative D call: TRBD1 (6 bases). The length of the CDR3 is 14 residues. Germline V gives CDR1 MDHEN, CDR2 SYDVKM. Between the trimmed V and J ends, which lost 6 bases and 1 base, there was a span of 12 bases. CDR3 in DNA: TGTGCCAGCAGCCCAGGGGACCAGAACACTGAAGCTTTCTTT. Its translation is CASSPGDQNTEAFF.

The chain links TRBV3-1 (or the pseudogene TRBV3-2) to TRBJ1-5, with D unresolved. Germline V CDR1 and CDR2: LGHDT, YNNKEL (reference sequence). With 1 base removed from V and 2 bases from J, the gap between germline ends came to 9 bases. The CDR3 runs to 15 residues. The CDR3 coding sequence is TGTGCCAGCAGCCAAGGGGAGGCCCGCAATCAGCCCCAGCATTTT. It translates to CASSQGEARNQPQHF.

The rearrangement joins TRBV5-1 to TRBJ2-2, with TRBD1 matching over 9 bases. With V trimmed by 4 bases and J by 1 base, 2 bases remained unmatched. Germline V CDR1 and CDR2: SGHRS, YFSETQ. The CDR3 is made up of 15 amino acids. The CDR3 DNA sequence: TGCGCCAGCAGCCCGGGACAGGGGAACACCGGGGAGCTGTTTTTT. Translation gives CASSPGQGNTGELFF.

This chain joins TRBV4-1 and TRBJ1-1; D might be TRBD1 (6 bases). V was pared by 3 bases and J by 5 bases, with 19 bases between. The CDR3 is 16 amino acids. Germline V CDR1 and CDR2: MGHRA, YSYEKL. In DNA form, the CDR3 reads TGCGCCAGCAGCCACCCAATACAGGGAATTGGTACTGAAGCTTTCTTT. This translates into CASSHPIQGIGTEAFF.

The V gene is TRBV5-4, the J gene TRBJ2-2; D might be TRBD1 (5 bases). V lost 7 bases to trimming and J lost 4 bases, with 11 bases between them. There are 13 residues in the CDR3. Germline V gives CDR1 SGHNT, CDR2 YYREEE (reference sequence). CDR3 DNA: TGTGCCAGCTCCCAGGGCCCCACCGGGGAGCTGTTTTTT. This sequence encodes CASSQGPTGELFF.

This clone appeared a single time. The chain employs TRBV19 and TRBJ2-3; possible D gene TRBD2, 6 bases. The CDR3 sequence is 13 residues long. Per germline, CDR1 LNHDA and CDR2 SQIVND (reference sequence). The CDR3 reads CGTGDSNTDTQYF. The CDR3 bases are TGTGGCACCGGGGACTCGAATACAGATACGCAGTATTTT.

The V gene is TRBV6-5, the J gene TRBJ2-5, with a possible D match to TRBD1 (7 bases). Trimming cost V 5 bases and J 5 bases, with 15 bases left between them. CDR3 length equals 14 residues. CDR1 MNHEY and CDR2 SVGAGI come from the germline V gene. Here the CDR3 DNA reads TGTGCCAGCAGTCGGGAGAGGGGGCGGGAGACCCAGTACTTC. Protein sequence: CASSRERGRETQYF.

The chain links TRBV6-2 or TRBV6-3 to TRBJ2-1, with a tentative D call TRBD1 (5 bases). This CDR3 has 14 residues. Per the germline V gene, CDR1 is MNHEY and CDR2 is SVGEGT. The ends were cut back, 6 bases at V and 3 bases at J, with 12 bases in the middle. The CDR3 spells CASSPLGDYNEQFF. The CDR3 DNA reads as TGTGCCAGCAGCCCCCTAGGGGACTACAATGAGCAGTTCTTC.

This clone was observed a handful of times. The rearrangement joins TRBV7-3 to TRBJ2-3; the match to TRBD2 covers 8 bases. V dropped 4 bases and J dropped 4; count of bases not matched to a gene: 7. The CDR3 totals 15 residues. Germline CDR1 SGHTA, CDR2 FQGTGA. This chain's CDR3 is CASSYDGRGADTQYF. The CDR3 DNA reads TGTGCCAGCAGCTACGATGGGCGGGGGGCAGATACGCAGTATTTT.

V gene TRBV11-3 combines with J gene TRBJ2-3; 8 bases are a match to TRBD1. CDR1 SGHNT and CDR2 YENEEA come from the germline V gene. With V trimmed by 5 bases and J by 6 bases, 4 bases remained unmatched. The CDR3 sequence is 13 residues long. The CDR3 is CASSVNRGDTQYF. DNA for the CDR3: TGTGCCAGCAGCGTTAACAGGGGGGATACGCAGTATTTT. Complete variable domain (other parts from reference TRBV11-3 and TRBJ2-3): EAGVVQSPRYKIIEKKQPVAFWCNPISGHNTLYWYLQNLGQGPELLIRYENEEAVDDSQLPKDRFSAERLKGVDSTLKIQPAELGDSAVYLCASSVNRGDTQYFGPGTRLTVL.

V and J are TRBV14 and TRBJ1-2; no clear D. The CDR3 has 13 amino acids. Between the trimmed V and J ends, which lost 0 bases and 2 bases, there was a span of 4 bases. Germline CDR1 SGHDN, CDR2 FVKESK. The CDR3 sequence is CASSQDRNYGYTF. The CDR3 DNA is TGTGCCAGCAGCCAAGACAGGAACTATGGCTACACCTTC.

This rearrangement joins TRBV7-6 to TRBJ2-5, with D possibly TRBD2 on 7 matching bases. Germline CDR1 is SGHVS and CDR2 is FNYEAQ. The CDR3 consists of 13 residues. V lost 5 bases, J lost 5 bases, and 12 bases lay in between. The CDR3 sequence: CASSPEGGETQYF. The CDR3 DNA sequence: TGTGCCAGCAGCCCGGAGGGGGGGGAGACCCAGTACTTC.

The rearrangement uses TRBV28 and TRBJ2-3, with TRBD1 matching 7 bases. V gave up 4 bases and J gave up 5 bases; unmatched junction bases: 12. Germline V CDR1 and CDR2: MDHEN, SYDVKM. This CDR3 comprises 16 residues. This chain's CDR3 is CASSSGTAYSEDTQYF. The CDR3 region has the DNA TGTGCCAGCAGTTCTGGGACAGCTTATTCAGAAGATACGCAGTATTTT.